This T cell receptor beta chain was found in a study of T cell repertoires in cytomegalovirus infection. Germline V gives CDR1 LNHNV, CDR2 YYDKDF (reference sequence). The CDR3 is 14 amino acids. With 3 bases removed from V and 5 bases from J, the gap between germline ends came to 14 bases. This clonotype appeared a few times. The antigen is undetermined. TCRdb re-derived calls from the reads in MiXCR, one entry per CDR3 protein. The repertoire consists of approximately 500,000 distinct CDR3 sequences, with more than 15% occurring once and the leading ten covering about 24%. Study results and caveats: Ex vivo responses were dominated by HLA-C-restricted CMV-specific TCR beta clonotypes.

V is TRBV15 and J is TRBJ2-7; D gene ambiguous. Input material: CD8+ T cells from PBMCs. The source is a human donor in good health (CMV status not recorded). Some clones in this sample may be carry-over from other donors' samples. The CDR3 loop is CATSSTAGKDEQYF. The CDR3 DNA sequence: TGTGCCACCAGCAGTACTGCAGGTAAGGACGAGCAGTACTTC.